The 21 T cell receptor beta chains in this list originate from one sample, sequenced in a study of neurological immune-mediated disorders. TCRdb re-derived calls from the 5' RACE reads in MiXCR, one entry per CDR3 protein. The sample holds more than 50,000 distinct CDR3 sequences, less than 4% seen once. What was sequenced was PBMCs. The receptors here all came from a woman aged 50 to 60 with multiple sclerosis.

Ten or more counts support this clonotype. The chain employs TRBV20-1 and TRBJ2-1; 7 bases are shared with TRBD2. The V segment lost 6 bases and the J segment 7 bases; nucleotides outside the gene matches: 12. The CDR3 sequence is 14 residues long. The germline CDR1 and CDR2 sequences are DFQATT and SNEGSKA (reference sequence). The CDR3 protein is CSAPAGGSRNEQFF. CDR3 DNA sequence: TGCAGTGCCCCCGCCGGCGGGAGTCGAAATGAGCAGTTCTTC.

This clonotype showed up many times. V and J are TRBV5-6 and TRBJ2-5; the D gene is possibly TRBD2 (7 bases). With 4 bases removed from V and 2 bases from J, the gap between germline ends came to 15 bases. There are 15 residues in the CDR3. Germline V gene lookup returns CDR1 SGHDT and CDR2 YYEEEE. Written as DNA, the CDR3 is TGTGCCAGCAGCCTGAGGGGGGGCGGACAAGAGACCCAGTACTTC. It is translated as CASSLRGGGQETQYF.

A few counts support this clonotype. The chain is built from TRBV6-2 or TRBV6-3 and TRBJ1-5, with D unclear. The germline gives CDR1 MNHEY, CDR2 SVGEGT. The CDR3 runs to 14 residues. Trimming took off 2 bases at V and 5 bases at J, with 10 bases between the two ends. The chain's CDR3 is CASSYGGSHQPQHF. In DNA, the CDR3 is TGTGCCAGCAGTTACGGTGGGTCCCATCAGCCCCAGCATTTT.

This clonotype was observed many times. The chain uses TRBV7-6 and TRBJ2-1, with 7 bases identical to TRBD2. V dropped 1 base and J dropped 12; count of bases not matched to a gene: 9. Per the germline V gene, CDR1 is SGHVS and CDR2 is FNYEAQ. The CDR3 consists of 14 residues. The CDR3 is CASSLDSWGGAQFF. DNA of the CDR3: TGTGCCAGCAGCTTAGATTCCTGGGGAGGGGCGCAGTTCTTC.

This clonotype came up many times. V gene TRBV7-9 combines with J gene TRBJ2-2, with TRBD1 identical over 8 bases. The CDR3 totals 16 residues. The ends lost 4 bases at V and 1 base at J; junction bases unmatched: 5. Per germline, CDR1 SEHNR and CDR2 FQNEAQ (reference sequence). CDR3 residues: CASSSDRVGNTGELFF. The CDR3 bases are TGTGCCAGCAGCTCGGACAGGGTCGGGAACACCGGGGAGCTGTTTTTT.

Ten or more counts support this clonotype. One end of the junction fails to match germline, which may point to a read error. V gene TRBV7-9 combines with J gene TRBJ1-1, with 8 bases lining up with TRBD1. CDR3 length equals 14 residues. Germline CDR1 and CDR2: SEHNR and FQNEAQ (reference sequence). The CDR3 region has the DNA TGTGCCAGCAGTTTAGCCGACAGGGGCACTGAAGCTTTCTTT. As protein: CASSLADRGTEAFF.

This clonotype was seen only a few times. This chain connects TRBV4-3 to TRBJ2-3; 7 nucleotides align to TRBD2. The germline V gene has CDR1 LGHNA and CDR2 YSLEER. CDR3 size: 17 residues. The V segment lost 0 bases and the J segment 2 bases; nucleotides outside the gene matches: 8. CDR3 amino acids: CASSQDRPSGYTDTQYF. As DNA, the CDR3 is TGCGCCAGCAGCCAAGATCGTCCTAGCGGATACACAGATACGCAGTATTTT.

CDR3 DNA: TGTGCCAGCAGCTCTGAGGGACTGAACACTGAAGCTTTCTTT. It translates to CASSSEGLNTEAFF. The chain links TRBV9 to TRBJ1-1; D is perhaps TRBD1 (5 bases). Trimming removed 4 bases from V and 0 bases from J, with 10 bases in between. The CDR3 has 14 amino acids. The germline gives CDR1 SGDLS, CDR2 YYNGEE.

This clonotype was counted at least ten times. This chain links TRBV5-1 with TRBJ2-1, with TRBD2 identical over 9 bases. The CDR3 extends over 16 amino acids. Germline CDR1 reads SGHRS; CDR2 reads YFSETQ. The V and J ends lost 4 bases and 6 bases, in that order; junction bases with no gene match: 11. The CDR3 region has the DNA TGCGCCAGCAGCGAGACGTTAGCGGGAGCTCGCAATGAGCAGTTCTTC. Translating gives CASSETLAGARNEQFF.

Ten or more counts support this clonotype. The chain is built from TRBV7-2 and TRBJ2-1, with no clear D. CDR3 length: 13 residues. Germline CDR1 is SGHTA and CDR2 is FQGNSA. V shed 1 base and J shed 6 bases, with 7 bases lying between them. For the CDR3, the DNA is TGTGCCAGCAGCTTAGGTTCTGGCAATGAGCAGTTCTTC. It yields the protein CASSLGSGNEQFF.

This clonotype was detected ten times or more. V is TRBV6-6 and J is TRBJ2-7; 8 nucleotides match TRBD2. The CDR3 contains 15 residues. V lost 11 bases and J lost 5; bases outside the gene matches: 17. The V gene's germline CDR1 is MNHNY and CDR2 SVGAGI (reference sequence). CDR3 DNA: TGTGCCTCCAATACGGGGGGAGCGGGAGCGGACGAGCAGTACTTC. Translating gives CASNTGGAGADEQYF.

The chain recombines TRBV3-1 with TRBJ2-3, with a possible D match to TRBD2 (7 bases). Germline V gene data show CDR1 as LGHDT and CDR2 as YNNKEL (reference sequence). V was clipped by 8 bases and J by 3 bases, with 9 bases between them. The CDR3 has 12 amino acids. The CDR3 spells CASGGATDTQYF. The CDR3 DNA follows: TGTGCCAGCGGGGGGGCAACAGATACGCAGTATTTT.

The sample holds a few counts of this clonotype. This chain's CDR3 is CASSLGLAGDDEQYF. The CDR3 nucleotides read TGCGCCAGCAGCTTGGGACTAGCGGGAGACGACGAGCAGTACTTC. V and J are TRBV5-1 and TRBJ2-7; the match to TRBD2 covers 12 bases. CDR3 length equals 15 residues. Germline-derived CDR1 and CDR2 are SGHRS and YFSETQ. With V trimmed by 0 bases and J by 5 bases, 3 bases remained unmatched.

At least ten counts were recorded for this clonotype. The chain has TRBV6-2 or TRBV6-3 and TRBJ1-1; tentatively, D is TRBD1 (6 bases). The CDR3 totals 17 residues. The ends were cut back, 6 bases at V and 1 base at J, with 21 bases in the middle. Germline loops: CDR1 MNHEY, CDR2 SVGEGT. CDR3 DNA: TGTGCCAGCAGGAGACAGGTCCTATCAGATCAGAACACTGAAGCTTTCTTT. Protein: CASRRQVLSDQNTEAFF.

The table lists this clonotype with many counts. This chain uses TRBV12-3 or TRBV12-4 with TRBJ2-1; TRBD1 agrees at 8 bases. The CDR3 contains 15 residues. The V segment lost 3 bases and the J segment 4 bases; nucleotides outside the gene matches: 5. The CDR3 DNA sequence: TGTGCCAGCAGTTTTCGGCAGGGGGCTTACAATGAGCAGTTCTTC. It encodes CASSFRQGAYNEQFF.

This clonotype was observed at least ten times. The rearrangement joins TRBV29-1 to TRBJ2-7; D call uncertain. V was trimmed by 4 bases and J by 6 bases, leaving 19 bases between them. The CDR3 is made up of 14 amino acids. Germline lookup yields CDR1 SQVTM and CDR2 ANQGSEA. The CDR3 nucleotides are TGCAGCGTTGCGTTTGACTTATCCCCTGGCGAGCAGTACTTC. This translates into CSVAFDLSPGEQYF.

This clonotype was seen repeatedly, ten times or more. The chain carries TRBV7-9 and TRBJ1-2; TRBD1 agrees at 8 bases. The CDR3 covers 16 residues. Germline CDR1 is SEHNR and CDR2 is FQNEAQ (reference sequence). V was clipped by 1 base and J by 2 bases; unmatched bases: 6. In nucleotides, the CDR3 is TGTGCCAGCAGCTTAGGACCGACAGGGGTCAACTATGGCTACACCTTC. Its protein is CASSLGPTGVNYGYTF.

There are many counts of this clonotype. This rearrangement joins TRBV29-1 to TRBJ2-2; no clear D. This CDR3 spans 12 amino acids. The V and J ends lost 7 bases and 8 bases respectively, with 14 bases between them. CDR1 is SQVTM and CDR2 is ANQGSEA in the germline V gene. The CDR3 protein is CSAHSRAGELFF. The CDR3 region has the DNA TGCAGCGCCCATTCCCGCGCGGGGGAGCTGTTTTTT.

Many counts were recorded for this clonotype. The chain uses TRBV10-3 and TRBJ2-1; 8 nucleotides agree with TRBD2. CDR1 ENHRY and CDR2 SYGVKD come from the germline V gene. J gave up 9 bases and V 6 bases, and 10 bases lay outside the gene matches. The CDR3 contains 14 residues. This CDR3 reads CAIRGLTSESEQFF. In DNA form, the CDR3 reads TGTGCCATCAGGGGTTTGACTAGCGAGAGTGAGCAGTTCTTC.

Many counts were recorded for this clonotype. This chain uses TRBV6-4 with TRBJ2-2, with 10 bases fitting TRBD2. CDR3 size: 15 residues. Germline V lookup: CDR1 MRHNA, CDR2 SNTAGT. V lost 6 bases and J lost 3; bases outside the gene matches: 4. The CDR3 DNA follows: TGTGCCAGCAGCGACCTAGCGGGAGACACCGGGGAGCTGTTTTTT. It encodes CASSDLAGDTGELFF.

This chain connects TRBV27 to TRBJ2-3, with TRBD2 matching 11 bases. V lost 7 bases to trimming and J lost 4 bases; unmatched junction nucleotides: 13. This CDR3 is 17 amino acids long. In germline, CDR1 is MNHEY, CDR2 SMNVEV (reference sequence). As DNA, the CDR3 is TGTGCCAGCAAAACCGCCTTTAGCGGGAGGGTATCAGATACGCAGTATTTT. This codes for CASKTAFSGRVSDTQYF.